A selection of T cell receptor beta chains follows, all from one sample in a study of cytomegalovirus exposure and HLA in healthy donors. TCRdb's table, derived via immunoSEQ multiplex PCR, lists solely in-frame clones and lacks some. The profile shows 100,000 to 150,000 clones, approximately 70% of them singletons. Sequencing was performed on PBMCs. All receptors derive from an older woman in good health and CMV-seropositive. CDR3s include the opening cysteine and the closing phenylalanine or tryptophan. The D gene is left open where the match is weak. Size is stated for part of the rows, as once, few or many counts, or as a class when the clone is expanded.

TRBD2	TRBV5-1	TRBJ2-5	NA	TGCGCCAGCAGCCCCTGGACTAGCGGGGCCCAAGAGACCCAGTACTTC	CASSPWTSGAQETQYF
NA	TRBV5-1	TRBJ2-5	NA	TGCGCCAGCAGCTTGGCCTCAGTATTCGAGACCCAGTACTTC	CASSLASVFETQYF
NA	TRBV30	TRBJ2-7	NA	TGTGCCTGGAGTGAAGCCTATAGAGGCGAGCAGTACTTC	CAWSEAYRGEQYF
NA	TRBV7-2	TRBJ2-7	NA	TGTGCCAGCAGCCCCAGCTACGAGCAGTACTTC	CASSPSYEQYF
NA	TRBV5-4	TRBJ1-2	few	TGTGCCAGCAGCAGATACAGGGACCCGGGGGGCTACACCTTC	CASSRYRDPGGYTF
NA	TRBV19	TRBJ1-1	NA	TGTGCCAGTACCACCCCGATCGACAGTCGGAACGTAGATGAAGCTTTCTTT	CASTTPIDSRNVDEAFF
NA	TRBV6-1	TRBJ1-2	NA	TGTGCCAGCAGTGAAGCCCAGGGTCCGTATGGCTACACCTTC	CASSEAQGPYGYTF
NA	TRBV27	TRBJ1-5	NA	TGTGCCAGCGGGGGGGCGTTTGGCAATCAGCCCCAGCATTTT	CASGGAFGNQPQHF
NA	TRBV11-2	TRBJ2-7	few	TGTGCCAGCAGCTCCGCCACAGGGTACGAGCAGTACTTC	CASSSATGYEQYF
NA	TRBV19	TRBJ1-5	NA	TGTGCCAGTAGTATAGCCCGGGGTAACAATCAGCCCCAGCATTTT	CASSIARGNNQPQHF
NA	TRBV5-4	TRBJ2-7	NA	TGTGCCAGCAGCTTGGAGAGGGACTCCTTCGAGCAGTACTTC	CASSLERDSFEQYF
TRBD1	TRBV10-3	TRBJ1-1	few	TGTGCCATCAGCCGGACAGGGGAAGTAAGTGAAGCTTTCTTT	CAISRTGEVSEAFF
TRBD2	TRBV4-2	TRBJ2-1	once	TGTGCCAGCAGGCTCGCTAGCGGGGGGGCCTGGTCCTACAATGAGCAGTTCTTC	CASRLASGGAWSYNEQFF
NA	TRBV28	TRBJ1-3	NA	TGTGCCAGCAGGACAAGTGGGTTATCTGGAAACACCATATATTTT	CASRTSGLSGNTIYF
NA	TRBV5-1	TRBJ2-3	NA	TGCGCCAGCAGCTTGACCCCAGGGTTCACAGATACGCAGTATTTT	CASSLTPGFTDTQYF
TRBD1	TRBV5-4	TRBJ1-5	NA	TGTGCCAGCAGCTCAAGGGACAGGGGGCGGGGGAGTAGCAATCAGCCCCAGCATTTT	CASSSRDRGRGSSNQPQHF
TRBD2	TRBV5-4	TRBJ2-1	NA	TGTGCCAGCAGCCCCCGGACTAGCGGGGTGAATGAGCAGTTCTTC	CASSPRTSGVNEQFF
NA	TRBV6-1	TRBJ1-5	NA	TGTGCCAGCAGGAGGGGGAGGGGTGATCAGCCCCAGCATTTT	CASRRGRGDQPQHF
TRBD2	TRBV7-7	TRBJ2-1	NA	TGTGCCAGCAGCTTAGGGACTAGCGGGCTCAATGAGCAGTTCTTC	CASSLGTSGLNEQFF
TRBD2	TRBV7-3	TRBJ2-7	NA	TGTGCCAGCAGCTATTCTAGCGGGCCCTCCTACGAGCAGTACTTC	CASSYSSGPSYEQYF
TRBD1	TRBV6-1	TRBJ1-2	NA	TGTGCCAGCAGAAAACAGGGGCTACCCTATGGCTACACCTTC	CASRKQGLPYGYTF
NA	TRBV5-6	TRBJ2-7	NA	TGTGCCAGCACCCCCTACAGGAGCTCCTACGAGCAGTACTTC	CASTPYRSSYEQYF
TRBD1	TRBV7-8	TRBJ1-1	NA	TGTGCCAGCAGCTTAGCGAGGAGGGACAGGGGATTCACTGAAGCTTTCTTT	CASSLARRDRGFTEAFF
NA	TRBV18	TRBJ1-1	NA	TGTGCCAGCTCACCAACAGGGCCCACTGAAGCTTTCTTT	CASSPTGPTEAFF
TRBD1	TRBV5-1	TRBJ2-5	NA	TGCGCCAGCAGCTTGGAACAATGGACAGGGGGCCAAGAGACCCAGTACTTC	CASSLEQWTGGQETQYF
NA	TRBV19	TRBJ2-7	NA	TGTGCCACCATGTGGAGCTACGAGCAGTACTTC	CATMWSYEQYF
NA	TRBV5-1	TRBJ2-1	NA	TGCGCCAGCAGCTTGCAGGCCTTGAGCTCCTACAATGAGCAGTTCTTC	CASSLQALSSYNEQFF
NA	TRBV6-1	TRBJ2-7	NA	TGTGCCAGCAGTGACCACTCCTACGAGCAGTACTTC	CASSDHSYEQYF
NA	TRBV2	TRBJ1-2	NA	TGTGCCAGCAGCGCTCAGTCTAACTATGGCTACACCTTC	CASSAQSNYGYTF
NA	TRBV7-9	TRBJ2-7	NA	TGTGCCAGCAGCGAGGGGGCAGCGCGGGGATACGAGCAGTACTTC	CASSEGAARGYEQYF
TRBD1	TRBV11-2	TRBJ2-5	NA	TGTGCCAGCAGCTTATATACCGGGACAGAGGAAGAGACCCAGTACTTC	CASSLYTGTEEETQYF
TRBD1	TRBV2	TRBJ1-5	NA	TGTGCCAGCAGTGAAGCAAGGACAGGGAGCAATCAGCCCCAGCATTTT	CASSEARTGSNQPQHF
TRBD2	TRBV9	TRBJ2-1	NA	TGTGCCAGCAGTGCCGGGACTAGCGCCTACAATGAGCAGTTCTTC	CASSAGTSAYNEQFF
TRBD2	TRBV29-1	TRBJ2-6	NA	TGCAGCGTCCGGGGACTAGCGGGCTCTGGGGCCAACGTCCCGACTTTC	CSVRGLAGSGANVPTF
TRBD1	TRBV5-1	TRBJ1-2	NA	TGCGCCAGCAGCCCTGGACAGGGATATACCTATGGCTACACCTTC	CASSPGQGYTYGYTF
TRBD1	TRBV12-5	TRBJ1-5	few	TGTGCTAGTGGTTTGGTCCCCCTCCCATTGGGACAGGGGGACGCCAATCAGCCCCAGCATTTT	CASGLVPLPLGQGDANQPQHF
NA	TRBV5-1	TRBJ1-1	NA	TGCGCCAGCGAAATGGCCGGGGGAACTGAAGCTTTCTTT	CASEMAGGTEAFF
NA	TRBV5-1	TRBJ2-2	NA	TGCGCCAGCAGCTTGAGTCCAGGGTCGGACACCGGGGAGCTGTTTTTT	CASSLSPGSDTGELFF
NA	TRBV7-9	TRBJ2-2	NA	TGTGCCAGCAGCCCACGTACGGGGGGCCACACCGGGGAGCTGTTTTTT	CASSPRTGGHTGELFF
TRBD1	TRBV9	TRBJ1-2	NA	TGTGCCAGCAGCGTAGGGGGGGACAGGGGAATAGAAGGCTACACCTTC	CASSVGGDRGIEGYTF
NA	TRBV18	TRBJ2-5	NA	TGTGCCAGCTCACCAACGGCCGGGGAGACCCAGTACTTC	CASSPTAGETQYF
TRBD1	TRBV5-6	TRBJ1-5	NA	TGTGCCAGCAGCCCGGGGGGACAGGGTGGTGACAATCAGCCCCAGCATTTT	CASSPGGQGGDNQPQHF
NA	TRBV11-2	TRBJ2-7	NA	TGTGCCAGCAGCACAGTCACCTACGAGCAGTACTTC	CASSTVTYEQYF
NA	TRBV27	TRBJ2-7	NA	TGTGCCAGCAGTTTATCAGCGTTCTACGAGCAGTACTTC	CASSLSAFYEQYF
TRBD1	TRBV6-5	TRBJ2-1	NA	TGTGCCAGCAGTTACTCGGTGAGGGCAGGGGGTGAGCAGTTCTTC	CASSYSVRAGGEQFF
TRBD1	TRBV7-9	TRBJ1-2	NA	TGTGCCAGCAGCTTAGCCTCCGGGACAGGGAACTATGGCTACACCTTC	CASSLASGTGNYGYTF
NA	TRBV25-1	TRBJ1-4	once	TGTGCCAGCAGTGAAGGAGGGGGGGCTGGGGAAAAACTGTTTTTT	CASSEGGGAGEKLFF
TRBD1	TRBV5-1	TRBJ2-1	few	TGCGCCAGCAGCAGTGGAGATTCGGGACAGGCCTACAATGAGCAGTTCTTC	CASSSGDSGQAYNEQFF
NA	TRBV5-5	TRBJ1-5	NA	TGTGCCAGCAGCTCTGACAGACGGCAGCCCCAGCATTTT	CASSSDRRQPQHF
NA	TRBV9	TRBJ1-2	NA	TGTGCCAGCAGCGTAGATAGAGCTTTCTATGGCTACACCTTC	CASSVDRAFYGYTF
NA	TRBV5-8	TRBJ2-3	NA	TGTGCCAGCAGCCTCGGGCAGGGCGCAGATACGCAGTATTTT	CASSLGQGADTQYF
TRBD1	TRBV9	TRBJ2-3	NA	TGTGCCAGCAGCGTGACAGGGGGCGCGGCAGATACGCAGTATTTT	CASSVTGGAADTQYF
NA	TRBV9	TRBJ1-1	NA	TGTGCCAGCAGCACAGGGAGTACTGAAGCTTTCTTT	CASSTGSTEAFF
TRBD1	TRBV14	TRBJ1-2	NA	TGTGCCAGCAGCTACAGGACAGGAGCTAACTATGGCTACACCTTC	CASSYRTGANYGYTF
NA	TRBV5-1	TRBJ1-1	once	TGCGCCAGCAGCTGGGGCGAGAAGCACACTGAAGCTTTCTTT	CASSWGEKHTEAFF